This T cell receptor beta chain comes out of a study of graft-versus-host responses after intestinal transplantation. Study-wide context: The whole recipient group had anti-thymocyte globulin induction followed by tacrolimus and steroids for three to four years.

This clone was seen a few times. Its antigen is currently unknown. The CDR3 sequence is 15 residues long. Trimming removed 5 bases from V and 3 bases from J; junction bases left unmatched: 2. Germline V gene sequence: CDR1 SEHNR, CDR2 FQNEAQ (reference sequence). Repertoires were generated with immunoSEQ multiplex PCR, while TCRdb's copy carries only in-frame clones and drops some. This table has about 71,000 clones, 85% to 95% appearing once. The chain is built from TRBV7-9 and TRBJ2-1, with 12 bases fitting TRBD2. Material: unstimulated CD8+ T cells sorted from spleen or lymph node cells, obtained before intestinal transplant. This sequence was found in a human donor who received an intestinal transplant. The CDR3: CASSRLAGVYNEQFF. The CDR3 bases are TGTGCCAGCAGCCGACTAGCGGGAGTCTACAATGAGCAGTTCTTC.